What follows describes a single TCR beta chain. Repertoires were generated with immunoSEQ multiplex PCR, while TCRdb's copy carries only in-frame clones and drops some. The sample lists roughly 45,000 clones, more than 75% seen once, with almost 6% in the top ten. The sample belongs to a study of blood T cell repertoires in COVID-19. Study overall: In each case, the material was cDNA or gDNA derived from T cells, B-cell-depleted T cells, or PBMCs.

CDR1 is LNHDA, CDR2 SQIVND, per germline (reference sequence). The CDR3 is made up of 13 amino acids. J gave up 8 bases and V 6 bases, and 4 bases lay outside the gene matches. This rearrangement joins TRBV19 to TRBJ1-3; 10 bases are a match to TRBD1. This receptor was taken from a woman aged 55-70 years with acute or convalescent COVID-19. The sequenced sample was peripheral blood. The CDR3 protein is CASRTGGLDTIYF. DNA for the CDR3: TGTGCCAGTAGGACAGGGGGCTTGGACACCATATATTTT.